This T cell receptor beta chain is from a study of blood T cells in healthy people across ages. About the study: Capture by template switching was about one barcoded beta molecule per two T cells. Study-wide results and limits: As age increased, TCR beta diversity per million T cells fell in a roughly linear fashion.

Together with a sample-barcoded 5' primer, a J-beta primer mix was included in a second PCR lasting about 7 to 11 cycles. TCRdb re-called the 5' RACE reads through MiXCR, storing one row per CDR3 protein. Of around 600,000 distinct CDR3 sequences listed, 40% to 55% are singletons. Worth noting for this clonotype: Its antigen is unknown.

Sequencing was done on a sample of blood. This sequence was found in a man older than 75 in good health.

The CDR3 nucleotides read TGTGCCAGCAGCTTTGGTAGCGGGTATACCGGGGAGCTGTTTTTT. It encodes CASSFGSGYTGELFF. The chain recombines TRBV7-2 with TRBJ2-2; TRBD2 matches 7 bases. V dropped 3 bases and J dropped 5; count of bases not matched to a gene: 6. The CDR3 totals 15 residues. Germline-derived CDR1 and CDR2 are SGHTA and FQGNSA.